This record concerns one T cell receptor beta chain sequence. Its antigen is as yet unknown. The V segment lost 7 bases and the J segment 4 bases; nucleotides outside the gene matches: 6. Germline-derived CDR1 and CDR2 are MNHNS and SASEGT. The CDR3 totals 14 residues. The sample originates from a study of T cell repertoires in cytomegalovirus infection. Study at large: HLA-B-restricted CMV epitopes that are well studied were used alongside recently identified HLA-C-restricted ones. Evidence of both CMV infection and a matching HLA type came from public TCR beta signatures. Overall study results and limits: Carriers of CMV plus the relevant HLA were identified by cumulative public TCR beta family frequency. Across the ex vivo response, the dominant clonotypes were HLA-C-restricted CMV-specific TCR beta clonotypes.

TCRdb ran MiXCR on the reads and lists one entry per CDR3 protein. The sample lists some 940,000 distinct CDR3 sequences, approximately 31% occurring once. This TCR was sampled from a human donor in good health (CMV status not recorded). Some clones in this sample may be carry-over from other donors' samples. This specimen consisted of cultured CD8+ T cells from PBMCs, obtained from culture after CMV antigen stimulation. The gene calls are TRBV6-1 and TRBJ2-2; 7 bases are shared with TRBD2. CDR3 residues: CASTGSGPTGELFF. The CDR3, as DNA: TGTGCCAGCACGGGTAGCGGGCCCACCGGGGAGCTGTTTTTT.